This T cell receptor (beta chain) was profiled in a study of blood T cell repertoires in COVID-19. The assay was immunoSEQ multiplex PCR, and TCRdb's table has in-frame clones only and misses some. Of over 200,000 clones detected, approximately 91% appear once; the ten largest clones hold roughly 0.69%. CDR3 length equals 15 residues. Trimming cost V 6 bases and J 8 bases; bases outside gene matches: 7. CDR1 is MNHEY and CDR2 is SVGAGI in the germline V gene. In this sample, this clone turned up once. The rearrangement uses TRBV6-5 and TRBJ2-1, with 13 bases lining up with TRBD2. The clonotype originates from a man aged 35-49 years with acute or convalescent COVID-19. Sequencing was performed on peripheral blood. The CDR3 nucleotides read TGTGCCAGCAGAAGGACTAGCGGGAGTTTGGATGAGCAGTTCTTC. Protein sequence: CASRRTSGSLDEQFF.